One and the same sample provided the 22 T cell receptor beta chains below, sequenced in a study of CD8+CD57+ T cells in acquired aplastic anemia. Profiling that covered TCR beta VDJ and CDR3 relied on genomic DNA as its template. TCRdb called the reads again in MiXCR, with one record for every CDR3 protein. The profile shows 68,000 or so distinct CDR3 sequences, roughly half of them singletons. Sequences were obtained from sorted CD4+, CD8+, or CD8+CD57+ T cells (not recorded which) from PBMCs. The receptors derive from a human donor in good health, serving as a control.

This clonotype appeared a few times. The J gene is TRBJ2-3, the V gene TRBV2, with 15 positions matching TRBD2. J was trimmed by 3 bases and V by 4 bases; bases with no gene match: 8. The CDR3 has 18 amino acids. The V gene's germline CDR1 is SNHLY and CDR2 FYNNEI. The CDR3 coding sequence is TGTGCCAGCAGTGGTGGACTAGCGGGGGGGCCGGGGACAGATACGCAGTATTTT. Amino acid sequence: CASSGGLAGGPGTDTQYF.

This rearrangement joins TRBV11-1 to TRBJ1-1, with D tentatively TRBD1 (6 bases). Germline CDR1 and CDR2: SGHAT and FQDESV (reference sequence). The CDR3 has 16 residues. V shed 3 bases and J shed 2 bases, with 16 bases lying between them. DNA for the CDR3: TGTGCCAGCAGCTTGAACAGGGCGAGGGGAAACACTGAAGCTTTCTTT. This gives the protein CASSLNRARGNTEAFF.

A single count supports this clonotype. This rearrangement joins TRBV19 to TRBJ2-7; TRBD2 is a possible D gene (5 bases). Germline V lookup: CDR1 LNHDA, CDR2 SQIVND (reference sequence). Trimming took 5 bases from V and 3 from J, leaving 17 bases between them. This CDR3 region has 15 residues. The CDR3 nucleotides are TGTGCCAGTAGTGCCGTGAACAGCGACTACTACGAGCAGTACTTC. Amino acid sequence: CASSAVNSDYYEQYF.

The rearrangement uses TRBV19 and TRBJ1-2, with 9 bases that match TRBD1. V dropped 11 bases and J dropped 3; count of bases not matched to a gene: 4. This CDR3 spans 12 amino acids. Germline V lookup: CDR1 LNHDA, CDR2 SQIVND (reference sequence). DNA of the CDR3: TGTGCCCGGGACAGGGAGGACTATGGCTACACCTTC. Its translation is CARDREDYGYTF.

This chain joins TRBV29-1 and TRBJ2-7; 10 nucleotides line up with TRBD1. Germline loops: CDR1 SQVTM, CDR2 ANQGSEA. The CDR3 length is 13 residues. The trim removed 7 bases at V and 3 bases at J, leaving 6 bases unmatched. The DNA for the CDR3 is TGCAGCGGGACCGGGACAGGGGACTACGAGCAGTACTTC. Amino acids: CSGTGTGDYEQYF.

This chain links TRBV4-3 with TRBJ1-6, with 8 bases fitting TRBD1. Germline V gene lookup returns CDR1 LGHNA and CDR2 YSLEER. The CDR3 sequence is 16 residues long. J was trimmed by 9 bases and V by 0 bases; bases with no gene match: 7. The CDR3 here is CASSQDLGRGLSPLHF. The CDR3 DNA follows: TGCGCCAGCAGCCAAGACCTGGGCAGGGGGCTTTCACCCCTCCACTTT.

Ten or more counts support this clonotype. The V call is TRBV13, the J call TRBJ2-5; tentatively, D is TRBD2 (5 bases). This CDR3 comprises 13 residues. The ends were cut back, 5 bases at V and 0 bases at J, with 7 bases in the middle. Germline V CDR1 and CDR2: PRHDT, FYEKMQ (reference sequence). Here the CDR3 reads CASSGLNQETQYF. The CDR3, as DNA: TGTGCCAGCAGCGGACTGAACCAAGAGACCCAGTACTTC.

A note on this clonotype: One base away lies a much larger clone, so this may be a sequencing read error. The CDR3 sequence is CASSLRTSGAQETQYF. The CDR3, as DNA: TGTGCCAGCAGCTTACGGACTAGCGGGGCCCAAGAGACCCAGTACTTC. This chain links TRBV11-2 with TRBJ2-5, with 12 bases that match TRBD2. The germline V gene encodes CDR1 SGHAT and CDR2 FQNNGV. V trimming: 2 bases; J trimming: 1 base; junction bases outside the gene matches: 2. The CDR3 runs 16 residues.

This clonotype was recorded at least ten times. V and J are TRBV5-1 and TRBJ2-7; no reliable D call. V was trimmed by 4 bases and J by 3 bases, leaving 14 bases between them. This CDR3 region has 14 residues. Germline CDR1 reads SGHRS; CDR2 reads YFSETQ. CDR3 sequence: CASSKKQESYEQYF. As DNA, the CDR3 is TGCGCCAGCAGCAAAAAGCAGGAAAGCTACGAGCAGTACTTC. Together with reference TRBV5-1 and TRBJ2-7, the CDR3 gives the full variable domain: KAGVTQTPRYLIKTRGQQVTLSCSPISGHRSVSWYQQTPGQGLQFLFEYFSETQRNKGNFPGRFSGRQFSNSRSEMNVSTLELGDSALYLCASSKKQESYEQYFGPGTRLTVT.

Within the sample, this clonotype is medium-sized. This sequence joins TRBV7-6 and TRBJ2-7; D unclear. The CDR3 length is 12 residues. V was pared by 1 base and J by 5 bases, with 6 bases between. Germline loops: CDR1 SGHVS, CDR2 FNYEAQ. The CDR3 loop is CASSLGGDEQYF. The CDR3 nucleotides are TGTGCCAGCAGCTTAGGCGGAGACGAGCAGTACTTC.

The chain recombines TRBV7-2 with TRBJ1-5; D remains unclear. Per germline, CDR1 SGHTA and CDR2 FQGNSA. Trimming stripped 3 bases from V and 7 bases from J, with 10 bases between. The CDR3 runs 13 residues. CDR3 DNA sequence: TGTGCCAGCAGCTTGAAGGGATCGCAGCCCCAGCATTTT. Its protein product is CASSLKGSQPQHF.

V and J are TRBV10-1 and TRBJ2-3; 9 bases are a match to TRBD2. The CDR3 length is 16 residues. Germline V gene data show CDR1 as WNHNN and CDR2 as SYGVQD (reference sequence). Trimming at V came to 8 bases and at J to 4 bases, leaving 13 bases not matched to a gene. In DNA, the CDR3 is TGCGCCAGCGCCATAGATAGCGGGAGCGGGTCAGATACGCAGTATTTT. This translates into CASAIDSGSGSDTQYF.

V and J are TRBV19 and TRBJ2-1; D perhaps matches TRBD1 (6 bases). The CDR3 is 14 residues long. The V end was cut by 9 bases, the J end by 2 bases, with 14 bases between. Germline V gene lookup returns CDR1 LNHDA and CDR2 SQIVND (reference sequence). Written as DNA, the CDR3 is TGTGCCAGCAATACAGGGTCCACCTACAATGAGCAGTTCTTC. This translates into CASNTGSTYNEQFF.

This chain links TRBV11-3 with TRBJ2-3; perhaps TRBD1 as D (6 bases). The germline V gene encodes CDR1 SGHNT and CDR2 YENEEA. V shed 5 bases and J shed 2 bases, with 11 bases lying between them. The CDR3 runs to 14 residues. CDR3 amino acids: CASSTRTVTDTQYF. DNA for the CDR3: TGTGCCAGCAGCACAAGGACAGTCACAGATACGCAGTATTTT. The full variable domain, its missing parts supplied by reference TRBV11-3 and TRBJ2-3, is EAGVVQSPRYKIIEKKQPVAFWCNPISGHNTLYWYLQNLGQGPELLIRYENEEAVDDSQLPKDRFSAERLKGVDSTLKIQPAELGDSAVYLCASSTRTVTDTQYFGPGTRLTVL.

The V and J genes are TRBV19 and TRBJ1-4; weak D call: TRBD1 (5 bases). The CDR3 extends over 19 amino acids. Germline V gene lookup returns CDR1 LNHDA and CDR2 SQIVND (reference sequence). V was cut by 3 bases and J by 2 bases, with 22 bases left in between. The CDR3 DNA sequence: TGTGCCAGTAGTATGTATGGGACCTTAACGATGGGGACTAATGAAAAACTGTTTTTT. Its protein product is CASSMYGTLTMGTNEKLFF.

This clonotype was detected ten times or more. V and J are TRBV7-9 and TRBJ1-1; 9 bases match TRBD1. The V segment lost 5 bases and the J segment 0 bases; nucleotides outside the gene matches: 4. The CDR3 is 15 amino acids. Germline lookup yields CDR1 SEHNR and CDR2 FQNEAQ (reference sequence). CDR3 DNA: TGTGCCAGCAGCGGTCGACAGGGGGTGAACACTGAAGCTTTCTTT. It yields the protein CASSGRQGVNTEAFF.

The chain carries TRBV6-1 and TRBJ1-5, with no clear D. The CDR3 has 14 residues. Trimming shortened V by 5 bases and J by 6 bases, and 14 bases separated the two germline ends. CDR1 is MNHNS and CDR2 is SASEGT in the germline V gene. The CDR3 bases are TGTGCCAGCAGTCCGGACCCAGTGAGTCAGCCCCAGCATTTT. It codes for CASSPDPVSQPQHF.

Regarding this clonotype: One base away lies a much larger clone, so this may be a sequencing read error. The rearrangement joins TRBV3-1 to TRBJ1-2, with TRBD1 matching over 9 bases. The CDR3 runs 16 residues. J lost 1 base, V lost 8 bases, and 11 bases had no gene match. Germline-derived CDR1 and CDR2 are LGHDT and YNNKEL (reference sequence). The CDR3 loop is CASRLTGTGYNYGYTF. CDR3 coding DNA: TGTGCCAGCCGCTTAACCGGGACAGGGTATAACTATGGCTACACCTTC.

The chain couples TRBV10-3 to TRBJ2-7; the match to TRBD1 covers 8 bases. The CDR3 has 15 amino acids. Germline CDR1 and CDR2: ENHRY and SYGVKD. The ends lost 3 bases at V and 4 bases at J; junction bases unmatched: 8. The CDR3 bases are TGTGCCATCAGTGAAGGGACAGGTCTCGAATACGAGCAGTACTTC. Translation: CAISEGTGLEYEQYF.

The V and J genes are TRBV2 and TRBJ1-5, with a possible D match to TRBD1 (5 bases). V was pared by 4 bases and J by 2 bases, with 12 bases between. CDR3 length: 15 residues. Germline V gene data show CDR1 as SNHLY and CDR2 as FYNNEI. The CDR3 DNA is TGTGCCAGCAGTGTGGAGGGGACCGGCAATCAGCCCCAGCATTTT. Residues: CASSVEGTGNQPQHF. Looking up the rest from reference TRBV2 and TRBJ1-5 gives the full variable domain: EPEVTQTPSHQVTQMGQEVILRCVPISNHLYFYWYRQILGQKVEFLVSFYNNEISEKSEIFDDQFSVERPDGSNFTLKIRSTKLEDSAMYFCASSVEGTGNQPQHFGDGTRLSIL.

This clonotype has ten or more counts. The rearrangement uses TRBV6-1 and TRBJ2-7; 8 bases are a match to TRBD2. Losses at the gene ends were 4 bases for V and 0 bases for J; bases not matched to a gene: 14. The germline V gene encodes CDR1 MNHNS and CDR2 SASEGT. The CDR3 extends over 18 amino acids. CDR3 sequence: CASSARPMTSVSSYEQYF. CDR3 bases: TGTGCCAGCAGTGCGCGCCCCATGACTAGCGTAAGCTCCTACGAGCAGTACTTC.

This sequence joins TRBV10-2 and TRBJ2-5; D call uncertain. The CDR3 runs 14 residues. Germline values: CDR1 WSHSY, CDR2 SAAADI. Trimming removed 3 bases at V and 2 bases at J, with 10 bases between. The CDR3 DNA is TGCGCCAGCAGTGATGGTCTGTTACAAGAGACCCAGTACTTC. Residues: CASSDGLLQETQYF.